One sample yielded the 5 T cell receptor beta chains listed below, sequenced in a study of blood T cell repertoires in COVID-19. Some clones are missing from TCRdb's copy, which holds only in-frame ones; the method was immunoSEQ multiplex PCR. The sample includes fewer than 250,000 clones, 85% to 90% of them seen just once. Sequencing was carried out using peripheral blood. All receptors derive from a human donor in a cohort sampled during active COVID-19.

V and J are TRBV5-1 and TRBJ2-5, with 9 positions matching TRBD2. This CDR3 has 17 residues. Germline lookup yields CDR1 SGHRS and CDR2 YFSETQ. With 3 bases clipped from V and 1 base from J, the junction kept 10 bases outside the gene matches. For the CDR3, the DNA is TGCGCCAGCAGCTCCAACCTGGGCGGGGGGGCCCAAGAGACCCAGTACTTC. Translating it yields CASSSNLGGGAQETQYF.

The rearrangement uses TRBV11-2 and TRBJ1-2; D uncertain. The CDR3 is made up of 13 amino acids. CDR1 is SGHAT and CDR2 is FQNNGV in the germline V gene. Trimming removed 5 bases from V and 8 bases from J, with 15 bases in between. CDR3 DNA sequence: TGTGCCAGCAGCCCTCGGGGTTTAGGGGGCTACACCTTC. Amino acid sequence: CASSPRGLGGYTF.

Worth noting for this clone: Sequence at one end of the junction differs from germline and may be a read error. CDR3 in amino acids: CASSLAGGGADTQYF. In DNA form, the CDR3 reads TGTGCCAGCAGTTTAGCGGGAGGTGGCGCAGATACGCAGTATTTT. This chain links TRBV7-9 with TRBJ2-3, with 10 bases that match TRBD2. Looked up from germline, CDR1 is SEHNR and CDR2 is FQNEAQ (reference sequence). The length of the CDR3 is 15 residues.

The V gene is TRBV5-1, the J gene TRBJ1-4; TRBD1 aligns across 7 bases. The J segment lost 3 bases and the V segment lost 7 bases, leaving 6 bases of the junction unmatched. The CDR3 runs to 14 residues. Germline CDR1 reads SGHRS; CDR2 reads YFSETQ. The CDR3 DNA is TGCGCCAGCCGAGGAGGACAGGCTAATGAAAAACTGTTTTTT. It encodes CASRGGQANEKLFF. Based on the CDR3 plus reference TRBV5-1 and TRBJ1-4, the full variable domain is KAGVTQTPRYLIKTRGQQVTLSCSPISGHRSVSWYQQTPGQGLQFLFEYFSETQRNKGNFPGRFSGRQFSNSRSEMNVSTLELGDSALYLCASRGGQANEKLFFGSGTQLSVL.

The chain is built from TRBV4-3 and TRBJ1-3; D gene unclear. V lost 3 bases, J lost 0 bases, and 9 bases lay in between. This CDR3 comprises 15 residues. Germline-derived CDR1 and CDR2 are LGHNA and YSLEER. The CDR3 sequence is CASSHNLYSGNTIYF. Here the CDR3 DNA reads TGCGCCAGCAGCCACAACCTATACTCTGGAAACACCATATATTTT.